This entry describes one TCR beta chain. Produced via immunoSEQ multiplex PCR; TCRdb's table is partial and in-frame only. This table holds approximately 18,000 clones, around four fifths found once. This sample was included in a study of PD-L1 blockade in urothelial cancer. The wider study: Administration of atezolizumab to patients began around 2014, at 1,200 mg intravenously every 3 weeks.

Germline V gene lookup returns CDR1 LNHDA and CDR2 SQIVND (reference sequence). V shed 4 bases and J 6 bases; nucleotides not matched to a gene: 2. This CDR3 comprises 14 residues. Time point noted: peripheral blood 6 weeks after treatment start. Each individual provided 1 to 8 samples (taken pretreatment and on-treatment). The chain uses TRBV19 and TRBJ2-1; 11 bases map to TRBD2. Source: PBMCs, taken around atezolizumab (anti-PD-L1) treatment. The sequence came from a man aged 50 to 59 with urothelial cancer. The chain's CDR3 is CASSRGLAVNEQFF. CDR3 DNA: TGTGCCAGTAGTAGGGGACTAGCGGTCAATGAGCAGTTCTTC.